These 21 T cell receptor beta chains originate from one sample sequenced in a study of shared clonotypes between healthy human individuals. Clones were sequenced by immunoSEQ multiplex PCR, and TCRdb holds only the in-frame ones, with some missing. The table has roughly 100,000 clones, around 71% seen once. Sequences were obtained from memory CD8+ T cells sorted from blood. Subset indicated: CD45RO+ cells pooled with CCR7-negative TemRA cells. Every receptor here comes from a woman in her 30s in good health.

The V call is TRBV30, the J call TRBJ2-1, with D unresolved. The CDR3 has 13 amino acids. V lost 3 bases, J lost 3 bases, and 9 bases lay in between. Germline lookup yields CDR1 GTSNPN and CDR2 SVGIG (reference sequence). CDR3 coding DNA: TGTGCCTGGAGGTCTGTCTACTACAATGAGCAGTTCTTC. This translates into CAWRSVYYNEQFF.

The chain uses TRBV4-1 and TRBJ2-5; TRBD2 matches at 8 bases. V lost 0 bases to trimming and J lost 4 bases; unmatched junction nucleotides: 7. The CDR3 totals 16 residues. Germline V gives CDR1 MGHRA, CDR2 YSYEKL. CDR3 in amino acids: CASSQDFSGSGETQYF. As DNA, the CDR3 is TGCGCCAGCAGCCAAGATTTCAGCGGGAGCGGAGAGACCCAGTACTTC.

This chain links TRBV15 with TRBJ1-5; unclear D gene. Trimming took 6 bases from V and 0 from J, leaving 9 bases between them. The CDR3 is 14 residues long. Germline values: CDR1 LNHNV, CDR2 YYDKDF (reference sequence). CDR3 coding DNA: TGTGCCACCAGAGAGTTCGCTAGCAATCAGCCCCAGCATTTT. Its translation: CATREFASNQPQHF.

This sequence joins TRBV5-8 and TRBJ2-3; D not resolved. The CDR3 is 14 residues long. Germline V lookup: CDR1 SGHTS, CDR2 YDEGEE. V lost 4 bases and J lost 6, with 15 bases in between. CDR3: CASSQGLESDTQYF. The DNA of the CDR3 is TGTGCCAGCAGCCAAGGGCTAGAATCTGATACGCAGTATTTT.

The rearrangement uses TRBV7-9 and TRBJ1-2; D is uncertain. This CDR3 has 15 amino acids. Germline V CDR1 and CDR2: SEHNR, FQNEAQ (reference sequence). V shed 5 bases and J shed 7 bases, with 20 bases lying between them. The CDR3 bases are TGTGCCAGCAGCCCCCCCGCGCGGGGTTGGTTTGGCTACACCTTC. It translates to CASSPPARGWFGYTF.

This clone was counted only a few times. The rearrangement uses TRBV21-1 and TRBJ2-1; the D call in the table, TRBD2, was not verified against the DNA. TRBV21-1 is termed a pseudogene. This CDR3 is 19 amino acids long. The CDR3 here is CASSKKGVAGGPIYNEQFF. The CDR3 region has the DNA TGTGCCAGCAGCAAAAAGGGAGTAGCGGGAGGGCCCATCTACAATGAGCAGTTCTTC.

The chain uses TRBV6-4 and TRBJ2-3, with D maybe TRBD1 (6 bases). The CDR3 consists of 15 residues. The germline V gene has CDR1 MRHNA and CDR2 SNTAGT. With 5 bases removed from V and 4 bases from J, the gap between germline ends came to 16 bases. The CDR3 here is CASSQQGDGPDTQYF. CDR3 coding DNA: TGTGCCAGCAGTCAACAGGGAGACGGGCCAGATACGCAGTATTTT.

The V call is TRBV4-2, the J call TRBJ2-7, with 7 bases fitting TRBD2. In germline, CDR1 is LGHNA, CDR2 YNFKEQ. Trimming took 1 base from V and 3 from J; bases not matched to a gene: 9. CDR3 length: 16 residues. The CDR3 bases are TGTGCCAGCAGCCAAGTAGGACTAGAGGCCATCTACGAGCAGTACTTC. Its translation: CASSQVGLEAIYEQYF.

This clone has a handful of counts. The sample contains more than one DNA sequence encoding this CDR3. This chain connects TRBV9 to TRBJ2-3; the D gene could be TRBD1 or TRBD2 (6 bases each). The ends were cut back, 0 bases at V and 6 bases at J, with 11 bases in the middle. This CDR3 region has 14 residues. Germline-derived CDR1 and CDR2 are SGDLS and YYNGEE. CDR3 amino acids: CASSVGGGSDTQYF. In DNA, the CDR3 is TGTGCCAGCAGCGTAGGAGGGGGGAGTGATACGCAGTATTTT.

This clone turned up a few times. V usage is TRBV19 and J usage is TRBJ1-5; a possible D gene is TRBD1 (6 bases). CDR1 LNHDA and CDR2 SQIVND come from the germline V gene (reference sequence). This CDR3 is built from 14 residues. V was clipped by 3 bases and J by 5 bases, with 11 bases between them. The CDR3 here is CASSIAPGDQPQHF. CDR3 sequence (DNA): TGTGCCAGTAGTATTGCCCCAGGGGATCAGCCCCAGCATTTT. Filled out from reference TRBV19 and TRBJ1-5, the complete variable domain reads DGGITQSPKYLFRKEGQNVTLSCEQNLNHDAMYWYRQDPGQGLRLIYYSQIVNDFQKGDIAEGYSVSREKKESFPLTVTSAQKNPTAFYLCASSIAPGDQPQHFGDGTRLSIL.

V gene TRBV5-6 combines with J gene TRBJ2-1; no clear D. The germline V and J ends were trimmed by 0 bases and 8 bases, with 9 bases remaining between them. Germline loops: CDR1 SGHDT, CDR2 YYEEEE. The CDR3 runs 13 residues. The CDR3: CASSLVVPDEQFF. As DNA, the CDR3 is TGTGCCAGCAGCTTGGTGGTGCCGGATGAGCAGTTCTTC.

The chain combines TRBV29-1 with TRBJ1-1; D gene unclear. Germline lookup yields CDR1 SQVTM and CDR2 ANQGSEA. The CDR3 spans 12 residues. With 5 bases removed from V and 3 bases from J, the gap between germline ends came to 10 bases. The CDR3: CSVHPGDTEAFF. The CDR3 region has the DNA TGCAGCGTTCACCCCGGCGACACTGAAGCTTTCTTT.

Note on this clone: Germline is not matched at one junction end, which may reflect a read error. This chain joins TRBV25-1 and TRBJ1-1; the D is unclear. The CDR3 spans 14 residues. In germline, CDR1 is MGHDK, CDR2 SYGVNS. In DNA form, the CDR3 reads TGTGCCAGCAGTGAAGAAGAAGCCCCAGGAGTTGCTCTCTTT. Translation gives CASSEEEAPGVALF.

The chain uses TRBV29-1 and TRBJ1-1; D is perhaps TRBD1 (6 bases). Trimming shortened V by 2 bases and J by 1 base, and 8 bases separated the two germline ends. CDR3 length equals 13 residues. Germline CDR1 and CDR2: SQVTM and ANQGSEA. The CDR3 DNA sequence: TGCAGCGTTGAACAGGGACAGAACACTGAAGCTTTCTTT. Translating gives CSVEQGQNTEAFF. The entire variable domain, with the rest obtained from reference TRBV29-1 and TRBJ1-1, is as follows: SAVISQKPSRDICQRGTSLTIQCQVDSQVTMMFWYRQQPGQSLTLIATANQGSEATYESGFVIDKFPISRPNLTFSTLTVSNMSPEDSSIYLCSVEQGQNTEAFFGQGTRLTVV.

The V and J genes are TRBV6-1 and TRBJ2-1, with D unresolved. Germline V lookup: CDR1 MNHNS, CDR2 SASEGT. V was clipped by 2 bases and J by 9 bases, with 5 bases between them. This CDR3 contains 11 residues. The CDR3 is CASSEPIEQFF. The CDR3 region has the DNA TGTGCCAGCAGTGAACCAATTGAGCAGTTCTTC.

The chain recombines TRBV7-9 with TRBJ1-2; D perhaps matches TRBD1 (5 bases). Trimming removed 5 bases from V and 1 base from J, with 17 bases in between. CDR1 is SEHNR, CDR2 FQNEAQ, per germline (reference sequence). This CDR3 is 16 amino acids long. The CDR3 loop is CASSPHGGDSNYGYTF. The CDR3 nucleotides are TGTGCCAGCAGCCCCCACGGTGGTGACAGTAACTATGGCTACACCTTC.

This clone appeared many times. The chain combines TRBV6-1 with TRBJ2-4; no definite D call. Germline V gene sequence: CDR1 MNHNS, CDR2 SASEGT. This CDR3 is 16 amino acids long. Between the trimmed V and J ends, which lost 4 bases and 0 bases, there was a span of 13 bases. The CDR3 DNA follows: TGTGCCAGCAGTGCAGTGGCCAGTCTAGCCAAAAACATTCAGTACTTC. Its translation: CASSAVASLAKNIQYF.

The chain links TRBV25-1 to TRBJ2-3, with TRBD2 matching over 10 bases. V lost 2 bases and J lost 2; bases outside the gene matches: 7. The germline gives CDR1 MGHDK, CDR2 SYGVNS. This CDR3 has 17 amino acids. The CDR3 DNA follows: TGTGCCAGCAGTGAAGACCTAGCGGGGGTAGACACAGATACGCAGTATTTT. This gives the protein CASSEDLAGVDTDTQYF. The whole variable domain, filled in from reference TRBV25-1 and TRBJ2-3, reads EADIYQTPRYLVIGTGKKITLECSQTMGHDKMYWYQQDPGMELHLIHYSYGVNSTEKGDLSSESTVSRIRTEHFPLTLESARPSHTSQYLCASSEDLAGVDTDTQYFGPGTRLTVL.

This clone came up once. V gene TRBV19 combines with J gene TRBJ1-1; D is possibly TRBD1 (5 bases). Trimming removed 6 bases from V and 5 bases from J, with 16 bases in between. From germline, CDR1 is LNHDA and CDR2 SQIVND (reference sequence). This CDR3 has 14 residues. The DNA for the CDR3 is TGTGCCAGTAGCCCTCGACAGCGCGATACTGAAGCTTTCTTT. Translation gives CASSPRQRDTEAFF.

In this sample, this clone turned up a few times. This chain connects TRBV4-1 to TRBJ2-7; 11 bases match TRBD2. Germline assignment: CDR1 MGHRA and CDR2 YSYEKL. The CDR3 is made up of 14 amino acids. The V and J ends lost 4 bases and 4 bases, in that order; junction bases with no gene match: 3. The CDR3 protein is CASSLRLAGYEQYF. Written as DNA, the CDR3 is TGCGCCAGCAGCCTTCGACTAGCGGGGTACGAGCAGTACTTC.

Many counts were recorded for this clone. Additional DNA sequences in this sample encode the identical CDR3. J is TRBJ1-1 and V is TRBV6-5, with no clear D. This CDR3 has 13 residues. Germline CDR1 is MNHEY and CDR2 is SVGAGI. With 0 bases removed from V and 4 bases from J, the gap between germline ends came to 6 bases. CDR3 sequence reads: CASSYSGGTEAFF. For the CDR3, the DNA is TGTGCCAGCAGTTACTCGGGTGGCACTGAAGCTTTCTTT.